Given below is one T cell receptor (beta chain) in context. This sample was included in a study of blood T cell repertoires in COVID-19. The wider study: T cells, B-cell-depleted T cells, or PBMCs supplied cDNA or gDNA.

Germline loops: CDR1 DFQATT, CDR2 SNEGSKA (reference sequence). The ends lost 3 bases at V and 4 bases at J; junction bases unmatched: 7. The CDR3 is 14 amino acids. Produced via immunoSEQ multiplex PCR; TCRdb's table is partial and in-frame only. The table records some 270,000 clones, 80% to 90% of them present only once. This receptor was obtained from a woman aged 65 to 85 with acute or convalescent COVID-19. Source material: peripheral blood. This chain joins TRBV20-1 and TRBJ2-3, with 7 bases aligning to TRBD2. As DNA, the CDR3 is TGCAGTGCTAGTTCGACTAGCAGGCCAGATACGCAGTATTTT. As protein: CSASSTSRPDTQYF.